This TCR beta chain originates from a study of T cells in women clearing cervical HPV infection. Looking at the study overall: Case blood was drawn when the lesion was first found; control blood after infection became undetectable. For cases, blood was sampled a median 149 days after lesion detection, interquartile range roughly 85 to 200 days.

All donors had a single incident cervical HPV16 infection, not prevalent. V was shortened by 6 bases and J by 4 bases, with 29 bases between the two germline ends. The CDR3 has 18 residues. Germline lookup yields CDR1 DFQATT and CDR2 SNEGSKA (reference sequence). Comments on this clone: The observed sequence ends 3 residues before the CDR3 terminus, with the missing tail filled in from the germline J gene.

The method was immunoSEQ multiplex PCR; TCRdb's version includes in-frame clones alone and lacks a portion of them. Its listing shows about 31,000 clones. Sequenced material: blood buffy coat. This TCR derives from a woman between 18 and 69 years old with a cervical HPV16 infection that either progressed to CIN3+ or cleared (not recorded which). The J gene is TRBJ2-3, the V gene TRBV20-1, with D possibly being TRBD2 (6 bases). The CDR3 reads CSATTSLIAGFLSDTQYF. CDR3 bases read: TGCAGTGCAACCACCTCGCTGATCGCGGGGTTTTTATCAGATACG.